The 12 T cell receptor beta chains in this list originate from one sample, sequenced in a study of blood T cell repertoires in COVID-19. Profiled with immunoSEQ multiplex PCR; TCRdb holds only in-frame clones, not every one. The sample gives approximately 190,000 clones, approximately 91% of which show up once; about 6.6% is in the top ten. The material sequenced was peripheral blood. Receptors were obtained from a woman in her thirties or forties who had recovered from COVID-19.

The rearrangement links TRBV27 to TRBJ2-1; tentative D call: TRBD2 (6 bases). Trimming pared 6 bases from V and 5 bases from J, leaving 17 bases between. The CDR3 is 15 amino acids. Germline CDR1 reads MNHEY; CDR2 reads SMNVEV (reference sequence). The CDR3 loop reads CASSISAGPHNEQFF. CDR3 sequence (DNA): TGTGCCAGCAGCATTTCGGCGGGACCCCACAATGAGCAGTTCTTC.

The rearrangement uses TRBV3-1 (or the pseudogene TRBV3-2) and TRBJ2-3; the match to TRBD1 covers 12 bases. CDR1 is LGHDT, CDR2 YNNKEL, per germline (reference sequence). The CDR3 consists of 19 residues. J gave up 6 bases and V 0 bases, and 13 bases lay outside the gene matches. CDR3 protein: CASSQDGFVGQGARDTQYF. CDR3 DNA: TGTGCCAGCAGCCAAGATGGTTTCGTGGGACAGGGGGCGCGGGATACGCAGTATTTT.

V is TRBV18 and J is TRBJ1-1; 7 bases match TRBD1. CDR1 and CDR2 (germline): KGHSH, LQKENI. The CDR3 consists of 13 residues. After removal of 8 bases from V and 4 bases from J, the junction contained 7 bases not matched to a gene. The CDR3 DNA is TGTGCCAGCACAAAGGCAGGGGGCACTGAAGCTTTCTTT. This sequence encodes CASTKAGGTEAFF.

The genes are TRBV9 and TRBJ1-1; 8 nucleotides match TRBD1. The CDR3 runs to 14 residues. The J segment lost 3 bases and the V segment lost 0 bases, leaving 1 base of the junction unmatched. From germline, CDR1 is SGDLS and CDR2 YYNGEE. CDR3 DNA sequence: TGTGCCAGCAGCGTAGAACAGGGGGACACTGAAGCTTTCTTT. This sequence encodes CASSVEQGDTEAFF.

The V gene is TRBV23-1, the J gene TRBJ2-1; D possibly corresponds to TRBD1 (6 bases). TRBV23-1 is reported as an ORF; its role is uncertain. V gave up 0 bases and J gave up 0 bases, with 15 bases separating them. The CDR3 covers 18 residues. CDR3 loop: CASSQSGKGDRSYNEQFF. CDR3 bases: TGCGCCAGCAGTCAATCGGGGAAGGGGGATCGCTCCTACAATGAGCAGTTCTTC.

The V call is TRBV10-3, the J call TRBJ1-1, with D tentatively TRBD1 (6 bases). There are 14 residues in the CDR3. Germline V gene sequence: CDR1 ENHRY, CDR2 SYGVKD. V was shortened by 2 bases and J by 0 bases, with 7 bases between the two germline ends. The CDR3 DNA sequence: TGTGCCATCAGTGAGACAGGGCTGAACACTGAAGCTTTCTTT. It is translated as CAISETGLNTEAFF.

The V call is TRBV6-2 or TRBV6-3, the J call TRBJ2-7, with 9 bases that match TRBD1. Per germline, CDR1 MNHEY and CDR2 SVGEGT. J was trimmed by 1 base and V by 6 bases; bases with no gene match: 4. The CDR3 sequence is 14 residues long. For the CDR3, the DNA is TGTGCCAGCAGCTCCGGGACAGGGTCCTACGAGCAGTACTTC. Translating gives CASSSGTGSYEQYF.

The chain recombines TRBV29-1 with TRBJ2-7; TRBD1 agrees at 11 bases. V lost 5 bases to trimming and J lost 5 bases; unmatched junction nucleotides: 8. Germline values: CDR1 SQVTM, CDR2 ANQGSEA. The CDR3 is 14 residues long. DNA of the CDR3: TGCAGCGTTAACCCGGGACAGGGGGTCAACGAGCAGTACTTC. Its translation is CSVNPGQGVNEQYF.

CDR3 in amino acids: CAMESGSGANVLTF. CDR3 DNA sequence: TGTGCCATGGAATCAGGCTCTGGGGCCAACGTCCTGACTTTC. The chain joins TRBV10-3 to TRBJ2-6; D remains ambiguous. CDR3 length: 14 amino acids. Between the trimmed V and J ends, which lost 9 bases and 0 bases, there was a span of 9 bases. CDR1 is ENHRY, CDR2 SYGVKD, per germline.

The CDR3 region is CASSPEVGGDTQYF. CDR3 nucleotide sequence: TGTGCCAGCAGCCCAGAGGTGGGGGGGGATACGCAGTATTTT. The chain recombines TRBV9 with TRBJ2-3; 7 bases align to TRBD2. The CDR3 extends over 14 amino acids. V dropped 4 bases and J dropped 6; count of bases not matched to a gene: 8. Germline CDR1 SGDLS, CDR2 YYNGEE.

The rearrangement uses TRBV27 and TRBJ1-3, with D possibly TRBD1 on 6 matching bases. Trimming removed 2 bases at V and 0 bases at J, with 17 bases between. The CDR3 spans 18 residues. Germline V CDR1 and CDR2: MNHEY, SMNVEV (reference sequence). CDR3: CASSLRGEDSVSGNTIYF. CDR3 bases: TGTGCCAGCAGTTTAAGGGGAGAGGACAGCGTCTCTGGAAACACCATATATTTT.

The DNA of the CDR3 is TGCGCCAGCAGTCAATCCCGGGACAGGGGATGTGACGAGCAGTACTTC. This gives the protein CASSQSRDRGCDEQYF. The chain combines TRBV23-1 with TRBJ2-7; 10 bases agree with TRBD1. TRBV23-1 is filed as an ORF, its function uncertain. The CDR3 totals 16 residues. V lost 0 bases to trimming and J lost 5 bases; unmatched junction nucleotides: 7.